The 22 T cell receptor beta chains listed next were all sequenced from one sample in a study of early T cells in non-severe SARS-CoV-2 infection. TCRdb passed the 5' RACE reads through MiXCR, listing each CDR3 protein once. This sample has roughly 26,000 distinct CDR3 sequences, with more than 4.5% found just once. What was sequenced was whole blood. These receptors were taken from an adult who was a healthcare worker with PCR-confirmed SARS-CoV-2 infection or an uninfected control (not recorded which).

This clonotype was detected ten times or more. The CDR3 nucleotides are TGTGCCAGTAGTATAGTGCAGGGGCGCGGAGAGACCCAGTACTTC. Translating it yields CASSIVQGRGETQYF. The chain combines TRBV19 with TRBJ2-5, with D possibly TRBD1 on 6 matching bases. There are 15 residues in the CDR3. Germline V gene sequence: CDR1 LNHDA, CDR2 SQIVND (reference sequence). Trimming took 1 base from V and 4 from J, leaving 13 bases between them. Based on the CDR3 plus reference TRBV19 and TRBJ2-5, the full variable domain is DGGITQSPKYLFRKEGQNVTLSCEQNLNHDAMYWYRQDPGQGLRLIYYSQIVNDFQKGDIAEGYSVSREKKESFPLTVTSAQKNPTAFYLCASSIVQGRGETQYFGPGTRLLVL.

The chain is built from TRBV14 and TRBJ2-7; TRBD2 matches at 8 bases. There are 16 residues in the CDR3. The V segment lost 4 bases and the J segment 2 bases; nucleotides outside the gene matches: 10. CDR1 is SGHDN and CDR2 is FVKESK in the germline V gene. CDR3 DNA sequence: TGTGCCAGCAGCCCCGGGGTAGCGGGAAAGCCCTACGAGCAGTACTTC. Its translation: CASSPGVAGKPYEQYF.

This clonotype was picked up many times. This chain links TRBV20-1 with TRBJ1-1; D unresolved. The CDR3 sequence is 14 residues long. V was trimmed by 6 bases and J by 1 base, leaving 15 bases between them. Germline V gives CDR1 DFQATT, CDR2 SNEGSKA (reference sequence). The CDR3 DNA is TGCAGTGCATTTGACCCGGGCCCGAACACTGAAGCTTTCTTT. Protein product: CSAFDPGPNTEAFF.

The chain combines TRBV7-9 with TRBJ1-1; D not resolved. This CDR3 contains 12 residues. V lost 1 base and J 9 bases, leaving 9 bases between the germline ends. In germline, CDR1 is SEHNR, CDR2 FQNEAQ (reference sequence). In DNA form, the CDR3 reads TGTGCCAGCAGCTTAGGGACCGATAAAGCTTTCTTT. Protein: CASSLGTDKAFF.

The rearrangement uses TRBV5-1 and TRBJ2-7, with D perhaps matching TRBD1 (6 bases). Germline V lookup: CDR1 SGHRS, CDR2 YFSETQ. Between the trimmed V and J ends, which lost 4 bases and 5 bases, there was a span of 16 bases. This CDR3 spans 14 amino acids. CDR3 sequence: CASSLGQTVNEQYF. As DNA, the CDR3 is TGCGCCAGCAGCCTTGGACAGACTGTAAACGAGCAGTACTTC.

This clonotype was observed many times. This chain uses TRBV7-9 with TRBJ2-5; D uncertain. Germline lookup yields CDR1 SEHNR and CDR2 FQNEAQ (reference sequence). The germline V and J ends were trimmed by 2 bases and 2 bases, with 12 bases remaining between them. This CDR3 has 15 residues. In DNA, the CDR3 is TGTGCCAGCAGCTTAATTGGTACATCACAAGAGACCCAGTACTTC. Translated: CASSLIGTSQETQYF.

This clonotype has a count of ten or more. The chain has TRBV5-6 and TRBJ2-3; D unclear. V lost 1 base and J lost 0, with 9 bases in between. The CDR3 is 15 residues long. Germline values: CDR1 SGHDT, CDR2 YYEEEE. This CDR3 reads CASSLPIQSTDTQYF. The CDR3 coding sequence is TGTGCCAGCAGCTTGCCGATCCAAAGCACAGATACGCAGTATTTT. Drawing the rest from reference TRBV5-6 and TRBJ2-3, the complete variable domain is DAGVTQSPTHLIKTRGQQVTLRCSPKSGHDTVSWYQQALGQGPQFIFQYYEEEERQRGNFPDRFSGHQFPNYSSELNVNALLLGDSALYLCASSLPIQSTDTQYFGPGTRLTVL.

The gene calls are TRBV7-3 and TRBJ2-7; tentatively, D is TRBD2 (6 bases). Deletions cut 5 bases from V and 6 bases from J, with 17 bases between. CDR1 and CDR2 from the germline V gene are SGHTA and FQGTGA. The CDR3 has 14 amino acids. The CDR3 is CASSPHGQGGEQYF. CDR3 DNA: TGTGCCAGCAGCCCACATGGCCAGGGAGGCGAGCAGTACTTC. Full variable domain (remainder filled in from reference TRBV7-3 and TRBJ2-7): GAGVSQTPSNKVTEKGKYVELRCDPISGHTALYWYRQSLGQGPEFLIYFQGTGAADDSGLPNDRFFAVRPEGSVSTLKIQRTERGDSAVYLCASSPHGQGGEQYFGPGTRLTVT.

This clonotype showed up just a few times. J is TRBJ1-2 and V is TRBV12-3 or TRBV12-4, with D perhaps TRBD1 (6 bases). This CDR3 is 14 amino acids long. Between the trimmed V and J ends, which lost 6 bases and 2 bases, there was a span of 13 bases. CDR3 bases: TGTGCCAGCAGCCTATCCGGACAGAACTATGGCTACACCTTC. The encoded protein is CASSLSGQNYGYTF.

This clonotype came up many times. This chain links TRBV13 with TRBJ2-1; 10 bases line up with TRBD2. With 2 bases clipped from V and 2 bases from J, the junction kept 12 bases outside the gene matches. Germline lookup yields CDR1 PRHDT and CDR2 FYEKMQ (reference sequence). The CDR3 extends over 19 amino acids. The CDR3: CASSLSTGLAALTYNEQFF. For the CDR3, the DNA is TGTGCCAGCAGCTTATCCACAGGACTAGCGGCCCTTACCTACAATGAGCAGTTCTTC.

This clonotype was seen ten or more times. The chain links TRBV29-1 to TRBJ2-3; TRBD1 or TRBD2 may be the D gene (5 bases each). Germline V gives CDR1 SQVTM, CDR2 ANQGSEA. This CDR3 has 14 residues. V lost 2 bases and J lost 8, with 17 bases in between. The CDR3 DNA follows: TGCAGCGTTGAATCGCGGTTGAGTGGGGGTACGCAGTATTTT. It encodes CSVESRLSGGTQYF.

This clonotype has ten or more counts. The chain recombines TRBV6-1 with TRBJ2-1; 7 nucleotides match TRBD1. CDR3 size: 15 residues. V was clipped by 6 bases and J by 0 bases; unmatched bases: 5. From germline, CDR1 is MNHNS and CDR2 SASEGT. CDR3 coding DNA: TGTGCCAGCAGACGGGACAGCCGCTCCTACAATGAGCAGTTCTTC. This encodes CASRRDSRSYNEQFF.

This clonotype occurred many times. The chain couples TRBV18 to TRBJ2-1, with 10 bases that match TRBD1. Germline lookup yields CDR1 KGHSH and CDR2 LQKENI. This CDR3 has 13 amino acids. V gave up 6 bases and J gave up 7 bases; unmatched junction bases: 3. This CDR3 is CASSGTGENEQFF. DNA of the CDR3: TGTGCCAGCTCCGGGACAGGGGAAAATGAGCAGTTCTTC.

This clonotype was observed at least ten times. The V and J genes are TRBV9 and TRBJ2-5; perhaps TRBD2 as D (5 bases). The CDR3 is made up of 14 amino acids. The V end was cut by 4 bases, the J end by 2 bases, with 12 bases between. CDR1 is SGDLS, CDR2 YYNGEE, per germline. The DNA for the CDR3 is TGTGCCAGCAGCCTAGGGCGGGTACAAGAGACCCAGTACTTC. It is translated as CASSLGRVQETQYF.

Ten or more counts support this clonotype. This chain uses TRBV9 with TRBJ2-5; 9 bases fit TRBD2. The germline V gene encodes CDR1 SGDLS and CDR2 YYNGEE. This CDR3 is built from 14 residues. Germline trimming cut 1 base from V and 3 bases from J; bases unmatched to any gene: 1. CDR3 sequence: CASSVLAGEETQYF. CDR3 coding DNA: TGTGCCAGCAGCGTATTAGCGGGGGAAGAGACCCAGTACTTC.

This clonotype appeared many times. The CDR3 nucleotides are TGCAGTGCGAGCCCCTTTAAACAGGGTCCTAGCACAGATACGCAGTATTTT. Protein sequence: CSASPFKQGPSTDTQYF. The chain has TRBV20-1 and TRBJ2-3; tentatively, D is TRBD1 (6 bases). Trimming took off 6 bases at V and 0 bases at J, with 22 bases between the two ends. The CDR3 contains 17 residues. The V gene's germline CDR1 is DFQATT and CDR2 SNEGSKA (reference sequence).

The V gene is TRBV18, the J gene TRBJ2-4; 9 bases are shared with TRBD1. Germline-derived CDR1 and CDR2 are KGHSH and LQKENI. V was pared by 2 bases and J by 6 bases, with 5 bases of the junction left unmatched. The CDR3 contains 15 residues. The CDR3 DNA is TGTGCCAGCTCACCAGGGACAGGGACGGTAAACATTCAGTACTTC. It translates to CASSPGTGTVNIQYF.

The CDR3 region is CASSAPGLEITDTQYF. For the CDR3, the DNA is TGTGCCAGCAGCGCACCGGGACTAGAGATCACAGATACGCAGTATTTT. The chain joins TRBV9 to TRBJ2-3; 8 bases match TRBD2. Germline CDR1 reads SGDLS; CDR2 reads YYNGEE. The V gene end was trimmed by 3 bases and the J gene end by 2 bases; junction bases not matched to a gene: 8. The CDR3 is 16 amino acids.

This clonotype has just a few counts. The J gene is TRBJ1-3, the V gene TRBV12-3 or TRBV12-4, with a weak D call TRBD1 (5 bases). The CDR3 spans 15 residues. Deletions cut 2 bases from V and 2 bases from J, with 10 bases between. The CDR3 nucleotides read TGTGCCAGCAGTTTACAGGGAGCTCCTGGAAACACCATATATTTT. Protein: CASSLQGAPGNTIYF.

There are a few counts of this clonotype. The CDR3 loop is CSATLPYPRTDTQYF. The DNA of the CDR3 is TGCAGTGCTACCCTCCCTTATCCTCGCACAGATACGCAGTATTTT. The chain uses TRBV20-1 and TRBJ2-3; unclear D gene. CDR1 DFQATT and CDR2 SNEGSKA come from the germline V gene (reference sequence). V lost 4 bases to trimming and J lost 1 base, with 15 bases between them. This CDR3 is built from 15 residues.

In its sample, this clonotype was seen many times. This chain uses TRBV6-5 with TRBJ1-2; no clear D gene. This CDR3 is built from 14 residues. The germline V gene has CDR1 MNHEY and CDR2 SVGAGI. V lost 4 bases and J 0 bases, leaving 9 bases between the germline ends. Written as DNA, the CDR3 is TGTGCCAGCAGTTTCATTCGAGCTAACTATGGCTACACCTTC. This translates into CASSFIRANYGYTF.

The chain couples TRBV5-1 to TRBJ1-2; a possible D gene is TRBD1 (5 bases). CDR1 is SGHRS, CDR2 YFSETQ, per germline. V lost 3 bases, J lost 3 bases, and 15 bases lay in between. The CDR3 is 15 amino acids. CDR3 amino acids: CASSSTGRGDYGYTF. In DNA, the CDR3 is TGCGCCAGCAGCTCCACAGGTAGAGGGGACTATGGCTACACCTTC.